The 10 T cell receptor beta chains below come from one sample, sequenced in a study of identical twins. TCRdb fed the 5' RACE reads into MiXCR, producing one record per CDR3 protein. The sample holds roughly 630,000 distinct CDR3 sequences, just over 7% seen once. In addition, the sample was reused for a study of yellow fever vaccine responses in identical twins.

The sequencing sample was made of PBMCs. All receptors derive from a woman aged 18-30 years in good health.

J is TRBJ1-6 and V is TRBV5-1; TRBD1 might be the D (5 bases). The CDR3 has 16 amino acids. The V end lost 4 bases, the J end lost 14 bases, and 25 bases lay between the germline ends. Looked up from germline, CDR1 is SGHRS and CDR2 is YFSETQ. The chain's CDR3 is CASSPEGAGLGSTLHF. The CDR3 DNA reads as TGCGCCAGCAGCCCCGAAGGGGCAGGACTGGGGAGCACCCTCCACTTT.

This chain connects TRBV5-1 to TRBJ2-5; 9 bases match TRBD1. This CDR3 spans 15 amino acids. V dropped 0 bases and J dropped 5; count of bases not matched to a gene: 5. Germline V CDR1 and CDR2: SGHRS, YFSETQ. The CDR3 spells CASSLGDREGETQYF. For the CDR3, the DNA is TGCGCCAGCAGCTTGGGGGACAGGGAAGGGGAGACCCAGTACTTC.

The V gene is TRBV29-1, the J gene TRBJ2-7; D may be TRBD2 (6 bases). Germline lookup yields CDR1 SQVTM and CDR2 ANQGSEA. The CDR3 is 13 residues long. Trimming shortened V by 5 bases and J by 2 bases, and 13 bases separated the two germline ends. The CDR3 DNA reads as TGCAGCGTTAGGCGGGACGGACCCTACGAGCAGTACTTC. This codes for CSVRRDGPYEQYF.

This clonotype was detected a few times. This chain links TRBV12-3 or TRBV12-4 with TRBJ2-1; 8 bases fit TRBD2. The CDR3 spans 15 residues. V was clipped by 2 bases and J by 2 bases; unmatched bases: 2. In DNA, the CDR3 is TGTGCCAGCAGTTTAAACGGGAGGGCCTACAATGAGCAGTTCTTC. Protein: CASSLNGRAYNEQFF.

This chain links TRBV28 with TRBJ1-5; 9 bases are a match to TRBD1. This CDR3 comprises 15 residues. V shed 6 bases, J shed 2 bases, and the junction held 5 bases outside the gene matches. Germline CDR1 and CDR2: MDHEN and SYDVKM. CDR3 in DNA: TGTGCCAGCAGGTACCGGGACAGGGGCAATCAGCCCCAGCATTTT. Translation: CASRYRDRGNQPQHF.

This clonotype has a handful of counts. The CDR3 reads CASSPWLAGGFEQYF. In DNA form, the CDR3 reads TGTGCCAGCAGCCCATGGCTAGCGGGAGGCTTCGAGCAGTACTTC. V and J are TRBV12-3 or TRBV12-4 and TRBJ2-7; 11 nucleotides agree with TRBD2. The CDR3 sequence is 15 residues long. After removal of 6 bases from V and 6 bases from J, the junction contained 10 bases not matched to a gene.

CDR3 in DNA: TGCAGTGCTAAGGCTGGAAACACCATATATTTT. Protein sequence: CSAKAGNTIYF. V and J are TRBV20-1 and TRBJ1-3; the D is unclear. The CDR3 consists of 11 residues. V was cut by 4 bases and J by 2 bases, with 3 bases left in between. Germline V gene lookup returns CDR1 DFQATT and CDR2 SNEGSKA (reference sequence).

The chain uses TRBV5-5 and TRBJ1-5; TRBD1 might be the D (6 bases). The CDR3 has 15 residues. Looked up from germline, CDR1 is SGHKS and CDR2 is YYEKEE (reference sequence). The V end lost 0 bases, the J end lost 7 bases, and 14 bases lay between the germline ends. The CDR3 loop is CASSLATGRHQPQHF. The CDR3 DNA is TGTGCCAGCAGCTTGGCCACAGGGCGACACCAGCCCCAGCATTTT. The full variable domain, rest sourced from reference TRBV5-5 and TRBJ1-5, is DAGVTQSPTHLIKTRGQQVTLRCSPISGHKSVSWYQQVLGQGPQFIFQYYEKEERGRGNFPDRFSARQFPNYSSELNVNALLLGDSALYLCASSLATGRHQPQHFGDGTRLSIL.

The sample holds many counts of this clonotype. V usage is TRBV20-1 and J usage is TRBJ1-1; D might be TRBD1 (6 bases). Germline CDR1 is DFQATT and CDR2 is SNEGSKA (reference sequence). V was shortened by 5 bases and J by 0 bases, with 13 bases between the two germline ends. CDR3 size: 14 residues. The CDR3 bases are TGCAGTGCTGGAAACAGGGTCATGAACACTGAAGCTTTCTTT. Translating gives CSAGNRVMNTEAFF.

At least ten counts were recorded for this clonotype. This chain links TRBV5-1 with TRBJ2-2; D gene unclear. Germline V lookup: CDR1 SGHRS, CDR2 YFSETQ. The CDR3 contains 15 residues. The V and J ends lost 4 bases and 6 bases respectively, with 16 bases between them. The CDR3 here is CASSLNLWKSGELFF. The CDR3 DNA is TGCGCCAGCAGCCTCAATCTTTGGAAGTCCGGGGAGCTGTTTTTT.